This TCR beta chain is drawn from a study of T-cell reconstitution after alpha-beta-depleted transplantation in children. Notes on the study in general: The origin of alpha-beta T cells about two months after transplant was reportedly several hundred expanded graft clones.

J was trimmed by 8 bases and V by 3 bases; bases with no gene match: 5. Germline CDR1 and CDR2: SQVTM and ANQGSEA. This CDR3 has 12 amino acids. Ten or more counts support this clonotype. Its antigen is unknown. Unique molecular identifiers were used to barcode this TCRbeta library. TCRdb ran MiXCR on the PCR reads and lists one entry per CDR3 protein. The sample has 200,000 to 250,000 distinct CDR3 sequences, less than 9% seen once; the top ten hold 6.3%. This receptor was obtained from a male patient between 10 and 17 years old who had a stem cell transplant for acute lymphoblastic leukemia, so the T cells may come from the graft donor. The V gene is TRBV29-1, the J gene TRBJ2-3; 7 positions agree with TRBD2. The sequences come from PBMCs, mostly from graft donor cells, collected 180 days after TCRalphabeta/CD19-depleted stem cell transplant. CDR3 region: CSVEGGAATQYF. The CDR3 DNA reads as TGCAGCGTTGAGGGAGGGGCGGCTACGCAGTATTTT.